These 23 T cell receptor beta chains were sequenced from one sample in a study of tumor and adjacent non-tumor tissue in lung cancer. RNA was extracted from bulk tissue without any cell sorting. Distant lung tissue was collected more than 3 cm away from the tumor edge. The library came from three nested PCR rounds adapted from ARM-PCR protocols. TCRdb called the multiplex PCR reads again in MiXCR, with one record for every CDR3 protein. The sample lists fewer than 90,000 distinct CDR3 sequences; 75% to 85% were seen once. The sequenced sample consisted of distant non-tumor lung tissue. These receptors all stem from a woman aged 45-65 years with non-small cell lung cancer.

By sample fraction, this clonotype is medium-sized (0.01 to 0.1%). The V gene is TRBV6-2 or TRBV6-3, the J gene TRBJ1-1; D call uncertain. V was clipped by 2 bases and J by 1 base, with 8 bases between them. Looked up from germline, CDR1 is MNHEY and CDR2 is SVGEGT. The CDR3 has 14 amino acids. The CDR3 protein is CASSYNSANTEAFF. The CDR3 DNA is TGTGCCAGCAGTTACAATTCAGCGAACACTGAAGCTTTCTTT.

This clonotype was counted many times. The chain uses TRBV10-2 and TRBJ2-1; D gene ambiguous. This CDR3 is 12 amino acids long. Trimming cost V 2 bases and J 8 bases, with 7 bases left between them. CDR1 and CDR2 (germline): WSHSY, SAAADI. The CDR3 loop is CASSEDTYEQFF. The CDR3, as DNA: TGCGCCAGCAGTGAGGACACTTATGAGCAGTTCTTC.

The CDR3 bases are TGCAGCGTTGAATTAGGTCGAGGAGGATATCAGCCCCAGCATTTT. Residues: CSVELGRGGYQPQHF. The V and J genes are TRBV29-1 and TRBJ1-5; D is uncertain. CDR3 length: 15 amino acids. Per germline, CDR1 SQVTM and CDR2 ANQGSEA. With 2 bases removed from V and 5 bases from J, the gap between germline ends came to 16 bases.

To note about this clonotype: Relative to the germline gene, one junction end is altered; a read error may explain this. This sequence joins TRBV10-1 and TRBJ2-2; a possible D gene is TRBD2 (6 bases). Germline values: CDR1 WNHNN, CDR2 SYGVQD (reference sequence). CDR3 size: 13 residues. As DNA, the CDR3 is TGCGCCTGCGGGATAGCGAGCACCAGGGAGCTGTTTTTT. It translates to CACGIASTRELFF.

Regarding this clonotype: The junction does not match germline at one end; this may be a read error. The rearrangement joins TRBV6-1 to TRBJ2-1; D is perhaps TRBD2 (6 bases). This CDR3 has 16 amino acids. From germline, CDR1 is MNHNS and CDR2 SASEGT. The CDR3 spells CSAAGGTGVAYNGQFF. The CDR3 nucleotides read TGTTCCGCGGCTGGGGGTACGGGAGTTGCCTACAATGGGCAGTTCTTC.

Comment on this clonotype: An end of the junction differs from the germline gene, which may be a read error. V and J are TRBV11-2 and TRBJ2-3; TRBD2 might be the D (6 bases). Germline V gives CDR1 SGHAT, CDR2 FQNNGV. CDR3 length: 16 residues. In nucleotides, the CDR3 is TGTGCCATCAGCTTGTGGGGCCAGCTAGCGATATATACGCAGTATTTT. This codes for CAISLWGQLAIYTQYF.

In its sample, this clonotype was seen once. The junction departs from the called germline gene at one end, perhaps through a read error. The chain carries TRBV4-1 and TRBJ2-7; the D is unclear. CDR1 is MGHRA, CDR2 YSYEKL, per germline. CDR3 length equals 12 residues. CDR3 sequence: CARSQVGCEQYF. The CDR3 coding sequence is TGCGCCAGAAGCCAAGTAGGCTGCGAGCAGTACTTC.

The V gene is TRBV30, the J gene TRBJ1-6; 7 positions match TRBD1. Germline V gives CDR1 GTSNPN, CDR2 SVGIG (reference sequence). CDR3 size: 16 residues. V trimming: 4 bases; J trimming: 10 bases; junction bases outside the gene matches: 16. The chain's CDR3 is CAWTSLGQTSSSPLHF. CDR3 bases: TGTGCCTGGACTTCATTGGGACAGACCTCAAGCTCACCCCTCCACTTT. The whole variable domain, remainder taken from reference TRBV30 and TRBJ1-6, is SQTIHQWPATLVQPVGSPLSLECTVEGTSNPNLYWYRQAAGRGLQLLFYSVGIGQISSEVPQNLSASRPQDRQFILSSKKLLLSDSGFYLCAWTSLGQTSSSPLHFGNGTRLTVT.

This clonotype was seen ten or more times. This sequence may be a read error, since a much larger clone differs from it by one base. No conserved phenylalanine or tryptophan is present at the end of the CDR3, so a read error is the likely explanation. The chain joins TRBV4-1 to TRBJ2-7; a possible D gene is TRBD1 (7 bases). Germline CDR1 and CDR2: MGHRA and YSYEKL. Trimming took off 3 bases at V and 3 bases at J, with 12 bases between the two ends. The CDR3 extends over 14 amino acids. The CDR3 DNA reads as TGCGCCAGCAGCCAGCAGGGGGGCGGCTACGAGCAGTACCTC. It encodes CASSQQGGGYEQYL.

The rearrangement links TRBV20-1 to TRBJ2-5, with a tentative D call TRBD1 (6 bases). V lost 3 bases to trimming and J lost 5 bases, with 13 bases between them. This CDR3 is 13 amino acids long. The V gene's germline CDR1 is DFQATT and CDR2 SNEGSKA (reference sequence). The CDR3 region is CSASYRVLETQYF. The CDR3, as DNA: TGCAGTGCTAGTTACAGGGTTTTGGAGACCCAGTACTTC.

The CDR3 DNA is TGTGCCAGCAGCCACACCCACAGGACAGGGGGGAATAAGCAGTTCTTC. Translation gives CASSHTHRTGGNKQFF. This sequence joins TRBV14 and TRBJ2-1, with 10 bases fitting TRBD1. V was pared by 3 bases and J by 11 bases, with 13 bases of the junction left unmatched. Germline loops: CDR1 SGHDN, CDR2 FVKESK. The CDR3 is 16 amino acids.

Only a few counts were recorded for this clonotype. A much bigger clone sits one base away, suggesting this may be a read error. The chain couples TRBV10-3 to TRBJ2-7; 7 bases agree with TRBD1. Germline V gene data show CDR1 as ENHRY and CDR2 as SYGVKD. J lost 2 bases, V lost 4 bases, and 5 bases had no gene match. This CDR3 comprises 14 residues. CDR3 amino acids: CAISGSGQTYEQYF. CDR3 bases: TGTGCCATCAGTGGGTCGGGACAGACCTACGAGCAGTACTTC.

V is TRBV29-1 and J is TRBJ2-1; unclear D gene. With 1 base removed from V and 3 bases from J, the gap between germline ends came to 19 bases. The germline CDR1 and CDR2 sequences are SQVTM and ANQGSEA. The CDR3 is made up of 17 amino acids. CDR3 bases: TGCAGCGTTGAAGGGTTCGGTTGGGTAACCTTCTACAATGAGCAGTTCTTC. Encoded protein: CSVEGFGWVTFYNEQFF.

This clonotype was counted many times. The rearrangement uses TRBV24-1 and TRBJ2-1; tentatively, D is TRBD1 (6 bases). Germline assignment: CDR1 KGHDR and CDR2 SFDVKD. With 6 bases removed from V and 2 bases from J, the gap between germline ends came to 16 bases. The CDR3 covers 16 residues. CDR3 in DNA: TGTGCCACCAGTAATACAGGGAAAGAAGCCTACAATGAGCAGTTCTTC. Its protein is CATSNTGKEAYNEQFF.

To note about this clonotype: A much larger clone is a single base away; this may be a read error. The rearrangement uses TRBV6-1 and TRBJ2-3; D tentatively reads TRBD1 or TRBD2 (5 bases each). Germline CDR1 MNHNS, CDR2 SASEGT. CDR3 length: 16 amino acids. The CDR3 DNA reads TGTGCCAACAGTGACTTAGGGACGACTAGCACAGATACGCAGTATTTT. As protein: CANSDLGTTSTDTQYF.

There are many counts of this clonotype. The chain is built from TRBV5-6 and TRBJ2-1; possibly TRBD1 or TRBD2 for D (5 bases each). In germline, CDR1 is SGHDT, CDR2 YYEEEE. Trimming shortened V by 7 bases and J by 0 bases, and 17 bases separated the two germline ends. This CDR3 has 16 residues. The CDR3 sequence is CASATPGASSYNEQFF. The CDR3 nucleotides read TGTGCCAGCGCTACGCCCGGGGCAAGCTCCTACAATGAGCAGTTCTTC.

This clonotype has at least ten counts. Written as DNA, the CDR3 is TGCGCCAGCAGCCAAGAGGCTCGGCCTTCCTACGAGCAGTACTTC. Encoded protein: CASSQEARPSYEQYF. The rearrangement joins TRBV4-1 to TRBJ2-7; D remains unclear. V shed 0 bases and J shed 1 base, with 10 bases lying between them. This CDR3 comprises 15 residues. The germline V gene encodes CDR1 MGHRA and CDR2 YSYEKL.

With regard to this clonotype: Given a much more abundant clone one base away, this may be a read error. This chain uses TRBV24-1 with TRBJ2-5; no definite D call. The CDR3 spans 11 residues. The germline CDR1 and CDR2 sequences are KGHDR and SFDVKD. As DNA, the CDR3 is TGTGCCACAGGGTTTCAAGAGACCCAGAACTTC. Its translation: CATGFQETQNF.

A word on this clonotype: It is likely a read error, because the conserved phenylalanine at the end of the CDR3 is missing. This chain connects TRBV29-1 to TRBJ2-5, with D unclear. The V end lost 7 bases, the J end lost 2 bases, and 8 bases lay between the germline ends. The CDR3 extends over 11 amino acids. Germline V gives CDR1 SQVTM, CDR2 ANQGSEA. This CDR3 reads CSGGRQETQYS. The CDR3 coding sequence is TGCAGCGGTGGGCGGCAAGAGACCCAGTACTCC.

For this clonotype: The conserved phenylalanine or tryptophan is not found at the CDR3 terminus, so this likely reflects a read error. V gene TRBV11-2 combines with J gene TRBJ2-7; maybe TRBD1 (5 bases). Germline V lookup: CDR1 SGHAT, CDR2 FQNNGV. This CDR3 is 14 amino acids long. The DNA of the CDR3 is TGTGCCGGCAGCCTGGCGGACACTGCCTACGAGCAGTACTTA. This codes for CAGSLADTAYEQYL.

The V call is TRBV11-1, the J call TRBJ2-1; D gene uncertain. The CDR3 extends over 15 amino acids. CDR1 and CDR2 from the germline V gene are SGHAT and FQDESV (reference sequence). Trimming stripped 1 base from V and 5 bases from J, with 12 bases between. The CDR3 is CASSLESVYHNEQFF. CDR3 coding DNA: TGTGCCAGCAGCTTAGAAAGCGTCTACCACAATGAGCAGTTCTTC.

Comments on this clonotype: The CDR3 does not close with the conserved phenylalanine or tryptophan, likely indicating a read error. The rearrangement joins TRBV10-3 to TRBJ1-5, with a possible D match to TRBD1 (6 bases). V lost 10 bases, J lost 0 bases, and 10 bases lay in between. Germline V gives CDR1 ENHRY, CDR2 SYGVKD. This CDR3 spans 13 amino acids. CDR3 coding DNA: TGTGCCAACCAGGGGTATAGCAATCAGCCCCAGCATCTT. Encoded protein: CANQGYSNQPQHL.

The CDR3 here is CASSLRAISHEGTDTQYF. CDR3 DNA: TGTGCCAGCAGTTTAAGAGCCATCTCCCACGAGGGCACAGATACGCAGTATTTT. The V call is TRBV28, the J call TRBJ2-3; the D is unclear. Trimming took off 2 bases at V and 1 base at J, with 19 bases between the two ends. The V gene's germline CDR1 is MDHEN and CDR2 SYDVKM. CDR3 length: 18 amino acids.